Below, one T cell receptor (beta chain) is given with its context. Its antigen is unknown. A much larger clone sits a single nucleotide away, making a read error possible. Primed by a sample-barcoded 5' primer and a J-beta primer mix, a second PCR proceeded for roughly 6 to 12 cycles. Every sample gave at least 3 million paired-end reads containing CDR3. One entry per CDR3 protein, called by TCRdb with MiXCR from the 5' RACE reads. Counted here are about 1,400,000 distinct CDR3 sequences, roughly 45% occurring once; the ten biggest clones make up 7.9%. Isolation yielded PBMCs, at least 6 million per sample, in every case. Every sample gave at least 5.5 micrograms of total RNA when it was extracted. This entry belongs to a study of blood T cells in healthy people across ages. Notes on the study in general: More naive CD4+ cells and higher diversity were found in long-lived than in aged donors.

There are 16 residues in the CDR3. Germline V gives CDR1 SGHTA, CDR2 FQGNSA. Sequencing input: blood. The rearrangement uses TRBV7-2 and TRBJ2-1; 7 nucleotides agree with TRBD2. Judging by the DNA end, TRBJ2-7 fits better; the J call may be wrong. This receptor was obtained from a woman between 18 and 29 years old in good health. This chain's CDR3 is CASSPRGGSSYNEQYF. The CDR3 nucleotides are TGTGCCAGCAGCCCCAGAGGCGGGAGCTCCTACAATGAGCAGTACTTC.